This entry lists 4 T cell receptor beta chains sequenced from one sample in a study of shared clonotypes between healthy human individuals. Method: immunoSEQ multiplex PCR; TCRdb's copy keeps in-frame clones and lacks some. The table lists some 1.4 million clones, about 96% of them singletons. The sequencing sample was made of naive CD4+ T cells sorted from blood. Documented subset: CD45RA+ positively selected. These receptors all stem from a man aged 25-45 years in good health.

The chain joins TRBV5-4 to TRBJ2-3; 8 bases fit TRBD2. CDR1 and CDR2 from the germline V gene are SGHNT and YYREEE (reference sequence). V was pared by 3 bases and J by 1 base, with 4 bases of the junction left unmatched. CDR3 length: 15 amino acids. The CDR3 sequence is CASSSGRDRTDTQYF. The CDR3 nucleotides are TGTGCCAGCAGCTCCGGGAGGGACCGCACAGATACGCAGTATTTT.

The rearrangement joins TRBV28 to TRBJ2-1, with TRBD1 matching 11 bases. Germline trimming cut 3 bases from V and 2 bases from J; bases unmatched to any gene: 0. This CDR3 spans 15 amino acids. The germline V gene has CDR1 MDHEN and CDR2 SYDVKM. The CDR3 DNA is TGTGCCAGCAGTTTGGGACAGGGGGCCTACAATGAGCAGTTCTTC. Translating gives CASSLGQGAYNEQFF.

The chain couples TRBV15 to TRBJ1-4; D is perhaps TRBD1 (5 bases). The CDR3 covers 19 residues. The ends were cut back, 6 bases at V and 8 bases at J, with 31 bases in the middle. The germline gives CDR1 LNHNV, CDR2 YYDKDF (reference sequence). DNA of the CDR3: TGTGCCACCAGTCCCAACCCTGGCCGGCTCAGGGTAGGTGGGGAAAAACTGTTTTTT. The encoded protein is CATSPNPGRLRVGGEKLFF.

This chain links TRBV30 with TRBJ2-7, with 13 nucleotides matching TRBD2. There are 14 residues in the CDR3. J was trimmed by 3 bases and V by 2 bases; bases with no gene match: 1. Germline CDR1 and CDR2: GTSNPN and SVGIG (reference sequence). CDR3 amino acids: CAWSWTSGGYEQYF. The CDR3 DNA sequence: TGTGCCTGGAGTTGGACTAGCGGGGGCTACGAGCAGTACTTC.